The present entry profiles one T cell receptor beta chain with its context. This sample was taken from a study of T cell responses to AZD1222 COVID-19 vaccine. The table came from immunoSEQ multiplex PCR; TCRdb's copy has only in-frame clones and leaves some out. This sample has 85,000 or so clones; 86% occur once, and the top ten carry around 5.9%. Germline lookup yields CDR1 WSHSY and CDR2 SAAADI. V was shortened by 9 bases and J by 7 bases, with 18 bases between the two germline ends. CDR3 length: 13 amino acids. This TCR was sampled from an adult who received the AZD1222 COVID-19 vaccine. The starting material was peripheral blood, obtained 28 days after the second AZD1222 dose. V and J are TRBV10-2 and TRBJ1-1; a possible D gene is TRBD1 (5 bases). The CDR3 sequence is CASTRDGGGEAFF. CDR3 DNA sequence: TGCGCCAGTACCCGGGACGGGGGGGGTGAAGCTTTCTTT.